This entry concerns a single T cell receptor (beta chain). The antigen is not known. The sequenced fragment ends 3 residues before the CDR3 boundary, so the rest is inferred from the germline J gene. Blood samples were heparinized, about 4.5 to 9 ml per donor. Assay: immunoSEQ multiplex PCR; the TCRdb copy retains only in-frame clones and omits some. Observed are 40,000 or so clones, no singletons, with the top ten taking roughly 5.5%. These data originate in a study of T cell clonality in common variable immunodeficiency. With 7 bases removed from V and 1 base from J, the gap between germline ends came to 8 bases. The CDR3 extends over 12 amino acids. Germline V gives CDR1 LNHDA, CDR2 SQIVND (reference sequence). Study conclusions and caveats: Fewer deletions and N-nucleotide insertions were reportedly seen in common variable immunodeficiency TCR beta sequences.

This receptor was obtained from a human donor with common variable immunodeficiency. The sample consisted of peripheral blood mononuclear cells. The V gene is TRBV19, the J gene TRBJ2-7; D perhaps matches TRBD2 (6 bases). The DNA read from the CDR3 is TGTGCCAGTACCGGGACTTCCTACGAG. Its translation: CASTGTSYE. The whole CDR3 sequence reads CASTGTSYEQYF.